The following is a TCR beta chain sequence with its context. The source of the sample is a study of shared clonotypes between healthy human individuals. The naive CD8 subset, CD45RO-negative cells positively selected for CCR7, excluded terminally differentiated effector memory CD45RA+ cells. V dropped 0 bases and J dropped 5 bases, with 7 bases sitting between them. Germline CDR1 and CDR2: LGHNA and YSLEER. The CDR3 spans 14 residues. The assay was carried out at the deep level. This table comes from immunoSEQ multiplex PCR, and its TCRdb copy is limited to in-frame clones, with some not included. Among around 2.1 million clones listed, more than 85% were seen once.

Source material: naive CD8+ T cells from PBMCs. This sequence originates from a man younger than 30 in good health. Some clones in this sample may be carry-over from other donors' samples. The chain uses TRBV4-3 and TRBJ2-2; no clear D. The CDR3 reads CASSQEGGTGELFF. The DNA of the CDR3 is TGCGCCAGCAGCCAAGAAGGTGGGACCGGGGAGCTGTTTTTT.